The subject of this entry is one T cell receptor (beta chain). Its target is not known. Average productive template count per sample was roughly 40,000. The protocol was immunoSEQ multiplex PCR, while the TCRdb copy is restricted to in-frame clones and leaves out a portion. This table holds some 4,000 clones, roughly 87% found once. The germline V gene encodes CDR1 SGHTA and CDR2 FQGNSA. The CDR3 runs 13 residues. V was trimmed by 5 bases and J by 4 bases, leaving 9 bases between them. The data derive from a study of STAT3 mutations in large granular lymphocyte leukemia. About the study: Roughly half the longitudinally sequenced T-LGLL patients had canonical STAT3 mutations. Study-level results: Every T-LGLL patient had at least one immunodominant TCRbeta clonotype. Clonal expansion was inferred from samples taken at other timepoints. In some patients, a small highly pathogenic clone possibly went undetected.

The TCR originated in a boy aged 5-17 years with T-cell large granular lymphocyte leukemia. Some clones in this sample may be carry-over from other donors' samples. The V gene is TRBV7-2, the J gene TRBJ1-5, with D possibly matching TRBD1 (5 bases). Material for sequencing was peripheral blood mononuclear cells. DNA for the CDR3: TGTGCCAGCAGCCCCAACAGGAATCAGCCCCAGCATTTT. Translated: CASSPNRNQPQHF.